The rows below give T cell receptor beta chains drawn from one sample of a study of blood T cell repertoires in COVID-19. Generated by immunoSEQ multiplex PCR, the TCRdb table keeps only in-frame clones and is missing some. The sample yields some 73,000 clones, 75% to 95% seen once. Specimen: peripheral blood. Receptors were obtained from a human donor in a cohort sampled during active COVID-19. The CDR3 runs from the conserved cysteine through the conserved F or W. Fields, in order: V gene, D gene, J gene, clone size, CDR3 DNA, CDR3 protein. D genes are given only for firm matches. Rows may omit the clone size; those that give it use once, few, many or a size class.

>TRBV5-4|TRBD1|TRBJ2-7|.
TGTGCCAGCAGCAAGGGACAGGAATACGAGCAGTACTTC
CASSKGQEYEQYF
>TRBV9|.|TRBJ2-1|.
TGTGCCAGCAGCGTAGCTCCGGACTGGAACAATGAGCAGTTCTTC
CASSVAPDWNNEQFF
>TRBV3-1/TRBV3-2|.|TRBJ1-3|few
TGTGCCAGCAGCCAAGACCGGGACACTTTCTCTGGAAACACCATATATTTT
CASSQDRDTFSGNTIYF
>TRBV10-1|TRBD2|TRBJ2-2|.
TGCGCCAGCGCCGGGACTAGCGGGGTCGGGGAGCTGTTTTTT
CASAGTSGVGELFF
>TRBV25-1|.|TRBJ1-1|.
TGTGCCAGCAGTGAAACAGGATTTCTGAACACTGAAGCTTTCTTT
CASSETGFLNTEAFF
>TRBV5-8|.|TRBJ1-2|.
TGTGCCAGCAGCTTGGGCGGATTGGCCTATGGCTACACCTTC
CASSLGGLAYGYTF
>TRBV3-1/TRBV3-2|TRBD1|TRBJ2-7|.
TGTGCCAGCAGCCCAATGGGACAGGGGGCTTGGGAGCAGTACTTC
CASSPMGQGAWEQYF
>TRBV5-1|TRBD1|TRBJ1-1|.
TGCGCCAGCAGCCCTTCTAAGACAGGGGGTCACACTGAAGCTTTCTTT
CASSPSKTGGHTEAFF
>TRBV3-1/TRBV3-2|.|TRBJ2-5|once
TGTGCCAGCAGCCAAGATAAAGTAGGGGCCGTGGACTTC
CASSQDKVGAVDF
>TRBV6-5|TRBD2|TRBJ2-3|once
TGTGCCAGCAGCGTAGCGGGGGGTCTCACAGATACGCAGTATTTT
CASSVAGGLTDTQYF
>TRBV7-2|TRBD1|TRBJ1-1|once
TGTGCCAGCAGCTTAGGGACAGGAAACACTGAAGCTTTCTTT
CASSLGTGNTEAFF
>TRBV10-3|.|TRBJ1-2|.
TGTGCCATCAGTGAGTCGAGACAACCTCGAGGCTACACCTTC
CAISESRQPRGYTF
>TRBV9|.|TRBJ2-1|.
TGTGCCAGCAGCCTTTCCGGGACACAGTACAATGAGCAGTTCTTC
CASSLSGTQYNEQFF
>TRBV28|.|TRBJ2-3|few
TGTGCCAGCAGCCGCGCCGACATACCATCGGATACGCAGTATTTT
CASSRADIPSDTQYF
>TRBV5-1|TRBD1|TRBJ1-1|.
TGCGCCAGCAGCTCAACCGGGACAGGGAACACTGAAGCTTTCTTT
CASSSTGTGNTEAFF
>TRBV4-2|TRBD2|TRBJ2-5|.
TGTGCCAGCAGCCTGCGACTAGCGGGCGAGACCCAGTACTTC
CASSLRLAGETQYF
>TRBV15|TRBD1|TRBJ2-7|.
TGTGCCACCAGCGCGAGACAGGGTTGGGAGCAGTACTTC
CATSARQGWEQYF
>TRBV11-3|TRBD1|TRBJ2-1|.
TGTGCCAGCAGCTCCAGGGACAGAGGAGCCTACAATGAGCAGTTCTTC
CASSSRDRGAYNEQFF
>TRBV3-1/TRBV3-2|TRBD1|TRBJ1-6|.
TGTGCCAGCAGCCCGGGACAGGGATTTGGTTCACCCCTCCACTTT
CASSPGQGFGSPLHF
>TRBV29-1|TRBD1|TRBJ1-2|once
TGCAGCGTTTGGACAGGGACTAACTATGGCTACACCTTC
CSVWTGTNYGYTF
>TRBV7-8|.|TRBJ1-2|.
TGTGCCAGCAGCTTAGGGGCAAATTCTAACTATGGCTACACCTTC
CASSLGANSNYGYTF